This T cell receptor (beta chain) derives from a study of prognosis after radiotherapy for stage I lung cancer. Study summary: The non-small cell lung cancer patients were all regarded as unsuitable for surgery on medical grounds. The patient group consisted of 10 to 15 men and 6 women whose ages spanned roughly 50 to 90, median 74.5 years. For radiotherapy, patients got SBRT split into 3 to 5 fractions, giving a biologically effective dose of at least 100 Gy. Points from the study as a whole: After stereotactic body radiation therapy, unique TCR clone counts dropped from a median of around 10,000 to 6,500.

From genomic DNA, TCR beta CDR3 was amplified by two-round multiplex PCR. Gene-specific primers for each TRBV and TRBJ gene drove first-round PCR. TCRdb used MiXCR to reprocess the multiplex PCR reads, holding one entry per CDR3 protein. This repertoire shows around 25,000 distinct CDR3 sequences, about 34% found once; its top ten account for 62%. CDR3 length: 14 residues. From germline, CDR1 is MNHGY and CDR2 SAAAGT. With respect to this clonotype: The antigen is not known. At one of its ends the junction is not consistent with the germline gene, which may arise from a read error.

The origin of this receptor is a donor aged 50 or older with non-small cell lung cancer. Sample: PBMCs, taken before or after stereotactic body radiation therapy (not recorded which). The chain employs TRBV6-8 and TRBJ1-5; 7 nucleotides align to TRBD1. CDR3 residues: CASRLQGSNHPHHF. In DNA, the CDR3 is TGTGCCAGCAGACTACAGGGGAGCAATCATCCCCATCATTTT.